This entry lists 25 T cell receptor beta chains sequenced from one sample in a study of T cells in lung cancer brain metastases. Data came from immunoSEQ multiplex PCR; TCRdb stores just in-frame clones and leaves some out. The sample holds about 2,800 clones; roughly 88% are singletons and the top ten take less than 5.5%. Material for sequencing was tumor tissue from the primary lung tumor. The receptors originated from a woman in her 50s with non-small cell lung cancer.

V and J are TRBV7-9 and TRBJ1-1; 9 bases match TRBD1. V lost 5 bases, J lost 4 bases, and 5 bases stayed unmatched. Per the germline V gene, CDR1 is SEHNR and CDR2 is FQNEAQ (reference sequence). The CDR3 runs to 14 residues. CDR3 nucleotides: TGTGCCAGCAGCCTCGGACAGGGGACCACTGAAGCTTTCTTT. The encoded protein is CASSLGQGTTEAFF.

The V call is TRBV28, the J call TRBJ1-5; 9 nucleotides align to TRBD1. Trimming cost V 4 bases and J 14 bases; bases outside gene matches: 9. Germline V gene sequence: CDR1 MDHEN, CDR2 SYDVKM. The CDR3 is 13 amino acids. This CDR3 is CASSSSTGGTKHF. As DNA, the CDR3 is TGTGCCAGCAGTTCTTCAACAGGGGGCACAAAGCATTTT. The entire variable domain, with the rest obtained from reference TRBV28 and TRBJ1-5, is as follows: DVKVTQSSRYLVKRTGEKVFLECVQDMDHENMFWYRQDPGLGLRLIYFSYDVKMKEKGDIPEGYSVSREKKERFSLILESASTNQTSMYLCASSSSTGGTKHFGDGTRLSIL.

A remark on this clone: The junction shows a germline mismatch at one end, possibly a read error. The chain uses TRBV6-1 and TRBJ2-2; possible D gene TRBD2, 6 bases. Germline CDR1 is MNHNS and CDR2 is SASEGT. This CDR3 contains 15 residues. This chain's CDR3 is CASTPRGLSTGELFF. The DNA for the CDR3 is TGTGCCAGCACGCCTAGGGGACTTAGCACCGGAGAGCTGTTTTTT.

On this clone: Germline is not matched at one junction end, which may reflect a read error. The chain couples TRBV10-1 to TRBJ1-2; no definite D call. Germline V CDR1 and CDR2: WNHNN, SYGVQD (reference sequence). The CDR3 sequence is 13 residues long. CDR3 sequence: CASSEERNYGYTF. As DNA, the CDR3 is TGCGCTAGCAGTGAAGAGAGGAACTATGGCTACACCTTC.

V is TRBV11-3 and J is TRBJ2-3; TRBD1 matches 12 bases. The CDR3 extends over 15 amino acids. Germline CDR1 and CDR2: SGHNT and YENEEA. The junction had 6 bases not matched to a gene; V was cut back by 4 bases and J by 7 bases. This CDR3 reads CASSSGTGGVYTQYF. CDR3 nucleotide sequence: TGTGCCAGCAGCTCCGGGACAGGGGGCGTATATACGCAGTATTTT.

This chain connects TRBV9 to TRBJ2-7, with 9 bases aligning to TRBD1. The CDR3 has 14 residues. CDR1 and CDR2 (germline): SGDLS, YYNGEE. The J segment lost 5 bases and the V segment lost 4 bases, leaving 7 bases of the junction unmatched. As DNA, the CDR3 is TGTGCCAGCAGCACCTGGACAGGGGTGGACGAGCAGTACTTC. Its translation: CASSTWTGVDEQYF.

The chain combines TRBV7-2 with TRBJ1-3; D call uncertain. The CDR3 runs 16 residues. The germline CDR1 and CDR2 sequences are SGHTA and FQGNSA. V lost 0 bases, J lost 0 bases, and 9 bases lay in between. Written as DNA, the CDR3 is TGTGCCAGCAGCTTAGCGCCGCCCCTCTCTGGAAACACCATATATTTT. Translating it yields CASSLAPPLSGNTIYF.

This clone appeared once. V usage is TRBV11-2 and J usage is TRBJ2-7; D gene ambiguous. Germline loops: CDR1 SGHAT, CDR2 FQNNGV. V was trimmed by 2 bases and J by 3 bases, leaving 8 bases between them. The CDR3 consists of 13 residues. The chain's CDR3 is CASSLFRIYEQYF. The CDR3 region has the DNA TGTGCCAGCAGCTTATTCAGGATCTACGAGCAGTACTTC.

This chain connects TRBV7-3 to TRBJ2-3; TRBD2 agrees at 13 bases. This CDR3 has 19 amino acids. CDR1 is SGHTA and CDR2 is FQGTGA in the germline V gene. The J segment lost 2 bases and the V segment lost 1 base, leaving 9 bases of the junction unmatched. In DNA, the CDR3 is TGTGCCAGCAGCTTAAACCCAACTGGACTAGCGGGAGACACAGATACGCAGTATTTT. Protein sequence: CASSLNPTGLAGDTDTQYF.

The rearrangement joins TRBV15 to TRBJ1-4; D uncertain. The CDR3 covers 15 residues. The germline V and J ends were trimmed by 1 base and 4 bases, with 10 bases remaining between them. Looked up from germline, CDR1 is LNHNV and CDR2 is YYDKDF (reference sequence). The CDR3 loop reads CATSRVPGLNEKLFF. CDR3 sequence (DNA): TGTGCCACCAGCAGAGTCCCGGGCCTTAATGAAAAACTGTTTTTT.

The chain links TRBV7-9 to TRBJ1-6, with D hard to call. Germline CDR1 SEHNR, CDR2 FQNEAQ (reference sequence). The CDR3 loop spans 14 amino acids. With 9 bases removed from V and 0 bases from J, the gap between germline ends came to 9 bases. CDR3 coding DNA: TGTGCCAGTGAGACGGGCTCCTATAATTCACCCCTCCACTTT. It codes for CASETGSYNSPLHF.

The V gene is TRBV7-2, the J gene TRBJ2-1; no reliable D call. Deletions cut 2 bases from V and 0 bases from J, with 8 bases between. From germline, CDR1 is SGHTA and CDR2 FQGNSA. The CDR3 spans 15 residues. The CDR3 nucleotides are TGTGCCAGCAGCTTATGGCAGAGCTCCTACAATGAGCAGTTCTTC. It yields the protein CASSLWQSSYNEQFF.

The V and J genes are TRBV27 and TRBJ2-7, with 9 positions matching TRBD2. CDR3 length: 16 amino acids. V gave up 6 bases and J gave up 3 bases; unmatched junction bases: 12. The germline V gene encodes CDR1 MNHEY and CDR2 SMNVEV (reference sequence). The CDR3 DNA sequence: TGTGCCAGCAGACTCCTCGGCGGGGGGGCTAACTACGAGCAGTACTTC. Translating gives CASRLLGGGANYEQYF.

CDR3 sequence: CSVGEGTASDTQYF. The CDR3 bases are TGCAGCGTTGGGGAAGGGACGGCCTCCGATACGCAGTATTTT. The chain carries TRBV29-1 and TRBJ2-3; either TRBD1 or TRBD2 may supply D (5 bases each). V lost 4 bases, J lost 6 bases, and 17 bases lay in between. This CDR3 spans 14 amino acids. Germline loops: CDR1 SQVTM, CDR2 ANQGSEA.

The CDR3 coding sequence is TGTGCCAGCAGCTTAGTTTCGGGGCAAGAGACCCAGTACTTC. It yields the protein CASSLVSGQETQYF. The rearrangement joins TRBV7-6 to TRBJ2-5; perhaps TRBD2 as D (5 bases). The V gene lost 1 base and the J gene lost 2 bases, with 8 bases spanning the gap. CDR1 SGHVS and CDR2 FNYEAQ come from the germline V gene. The CDR3 spans 14 residues.

The sample holds a few counts of this clone. This chain's CDR3 is CATTYMDSYEQYF. The CDR3 nucleotides read TGTGCCACTACTTACATGGACTCCTACGAGCAGTACTTC. The chain couples TRBV2 to TRBJ2-7; D is unclear. V lost 10 bases to trimming and J lost 0 bases, with 13 bases between them. This CDR3 has 13 amino acids. Per the germline V gene, CDR1 is SNHLY and CDR2 is FYNNEI.

The chain is built from TRBV13 and TRBJ1-6; D is unresolved. Germline V gene sequence: CDR1 PRHDT, CDR2 FYEKMQ (reference sequence). V was pared by 0 bases and J by 8 bases, with 11 bases between. The CDR3 consists of 15 residues. The CDR3 DNA is TGTGCCAGCAGCTTAGGAGGTAGGGCCCATTCACCCCTCCACTTT. Protein sequence: CASSLGGRAHSPLHF. Complete variable domain (other parts from reference TRBV13 and TRBJ1-6): AAGVIQSPRHLIKEKRETATLKCYPIPRHDTVYWYQQGPGQDPQFLISFYEKMQSDKGSIPDRFSAQQFSDYHSELNMSSLELGDSALYFCASSLGGRAHSPLHFGNGTRLTVT.

The CDR3 sequence: CASRRANYGYTF. The CDR3 coding sequence is TGTGCCAGCAGGCGAGCTAACTATGGCTACACCTTC. The chain recombines TRBV6-5 with TRBJ1-2, with unresolved D. CDR1 is MNHEY and CDR2 is SVGAGI in the germline V gene. The CDR3 has 12 amino acids. Deletions cut 6 bases from V and 0 bases from J, with 5 bases between.

The rearrangement joins TRBV5-1 to TRBJ2-3; a possible D gene is TRBD2 (7 bases). V gave up 3 bases and J gave up 2 bases, with 13 bases separating them. Per the germline V gene, CDR1 is SGHRS and CDR2 is YFSETQ. The CDR3 loop spans 15 amino acids. DNA of the CDR3: TGCGCCAGCAGCTACGGGGGGCCACCCACAGATACGCAGTATTTT. It translates to CASSYGGPPTDTQYF.

The chain uses TRBV6-5 and TRBJ1-2; D is unclear. The CDR3 totals 13 residues. Trimming pared 8 bases from V and 5 bases from J, leaving 15 bases between. CDR1 MNHEY and CDR2 SVGAGI come from the germline V gene. CDR3 in amino acids: CASRERAEYGYTF. The CDR3 DNA reads as TGTGCCAGCCGAGAGAGGGCGGAGTATGGCTACACCTTC.

The rearrangement links TRBV4-1 to TRBJ2-5; 9 nucleotides align to TRBD2. With V trimmed by 0 bases and J by 7 bases, 3 bases remained unmatched. The germline gives CDR1 MGHRA, CDR2 YSYEKL. CDR3 length: 14 residues. CDR3 bases: TGCGCCAGCAGCCAAGAGCTAGCGGGGCGGACCCAGTACTTC. Protein product: CASSQELAGRTQYF.

This CDR3 is CASSMPDRASNQPQHF. The CDR3 DNA reads as TGTGCCAGTAGTATGCCAGACAGGGCGAGCAATCAGCCCCAGCATTTT. The chain is built from TRBV19 and TRBJ1-5; 7 nucleotides line up with TRBD1. Germline V gene lookup returns CDR1 LNHDA and CDR2 SQIVND (reference sequence). The CDR3 covers 16 residues. V shed 3 bases, J shed 1 base, and the junction held 6 bases outside the gene matches.

The gene calls are TRBV7-2 and TRBJ1-6; D gene ambiguous. V gave up 4 bases and J gave up 6 bases, with 7 bases separating them. Per germline, CDR1 SGHTA and CDR2 FQGNSA. The CDR3 is made up of 13 amino acids. CDR3 amino acids: CASSSQVNSPLHF. The CDR3 nucleotides are TGTGCCAGCAGCTCCCAGGTTAATTCACCCCTCCACTTT. The variable domain in full, with the rest retrieved from reference TRBV7-2 and TRBJ1-6, is GAGVSQSPSNKVTEKGKDVELRCDPISGHTALYWYRQSLGQGLEFLIYFQGNSAPDKSGLPSDRFSAERTGGSVSTLTIQRTQQEDSAVYLCASSSQVNSPLHFGNGTRLTVT.

Regarding this clone: Possible read error: a much larger clone is one base away. This chain joins TRBV10-3 and TRBJ1-2; D remains unclear. In germline, CDR1 is ENHRY, CDR2 SYGVKD. This CDR3 has 12 amino acids. The CDR3 DNA follows: TGTGCCATCATGGAGGGAAACTGTGGCTACACCTTC. Translated: CAIMEGNCGYTF.

Here the CDR3 DNA reads TGTGCCAGTAGTCTTACCAGGATATCTATCGAGACCCAGTACTTC. This translates into CASSLTRISIETQYF. The V and J genes are TRBV19 and TRBJ2-5; D unclear. With 5 bases removed from V and 5 bases from J, the gap between germline ends came to 18 bases. The CDR3 extends over 15 amino acids. Germline assignment: CDR1 LNHDA and CDR2 SQIVND (reference sequence).